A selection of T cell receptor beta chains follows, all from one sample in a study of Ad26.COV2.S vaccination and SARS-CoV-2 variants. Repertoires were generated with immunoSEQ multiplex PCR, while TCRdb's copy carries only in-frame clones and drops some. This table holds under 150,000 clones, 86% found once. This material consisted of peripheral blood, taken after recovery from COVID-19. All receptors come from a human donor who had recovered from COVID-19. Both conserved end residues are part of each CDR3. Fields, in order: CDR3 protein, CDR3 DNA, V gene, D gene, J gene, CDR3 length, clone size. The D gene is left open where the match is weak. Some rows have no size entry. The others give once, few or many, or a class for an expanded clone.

CDR3: CASGGAGQGGYEQYF
DNA: TGTGCTAGTGGTGGCGCGGGACAGGGAGGCTACGAGCAGTACTTC
V: TRBV12-5
D: TRBD1
J: TRBJ2-7
length: 15
size: NA

CDR3: CASSWNHREKETQYF
DNA: TGTGCCAGCAGCTGGAACCACAGAGAAAAAGAGACCCAGTACTTC
V: TRBV14
D: NA
J: TRBJ2-5
length: 15
size: NA

CDR3: CASSLVASGGSNIQYF
DNA: TGTGCCAGCAGCTTAGTGGCTAGCGGGGGGTCAAACATTCAGTACTTC
V: TRBV7-2
D: TRBD2
J: TRBJ2-4
length: 16
size: NA

CDR3: CASRKGWMNTEAFF
DNA: TGTGCCAGCAGGAAGGGGTGGATGAACACTGAAGCTTTCTTT
V: TRBV11-2
D: NA
J: TRBJ1-1
length: 14
size: NA

CDR3: CASSLGPRGSGNTIYF
DNA: TGTGCCAGCAGCTTAGGCCCCAGGGGTTCTGGAAACACCATATATTTT
V: TRBV7-2
D: NA
J: TRBJ1-3
length: 16
size: NA

CDR3: CASSSSGANVLTF
DNA: TGTGCCAGCAGTAGCTCTGGGGCCAACGTCCTGACTTTC
V: TRBV6-5
D: NA
J: TRBJ2-6
length: 13
size: once

CDR3: CASSQTDREGYGYTF
DNA: TGCGCCAGCAGCCAAACGGACAGGGAAGGGTATGGCTACACCTTC
V: TRBV4-3
D: TRBD1
J: TRBJ1-2
length: 15
size: NA

CDR3: CASSPASGGYEQYF
DNA: TGTGCCAGTAGTCCGGCTAGCGGGGGCTACGAGCAGTACTTC
V: TRBV19
D: TRBD2
J: TRBJ2-7
length: 14
size: NA

CDR3: CAWTSGVSAGKKLFF
DNA: TGTGCCTGGACCTCAGGTGTGTCAGCGGGAAAAAAACTGTTTTTT
V: TRBV30
D: NA
J: TRBJ1-4
length: 15
size: NA

CDR3: CASSPLSPYEQYF
DNA: TGTGCCAGCAGCCCCCTCTCCCCCTACGAGCAGTACTTC
V: TRBV6-5
D: NA
J: TRBJ2-7
length: 13
size: NA

CDR3: CASNGLTEADTQYF
DNA: TGTGCCAGTAACGGCCTTACGGAAGCAGATACGCAGTATTTT
V: TRBV19
D: NA
J: TRBJ2-3
length: 14
size: NA

CDR3: CASSLYYATQYF
DNA: TGTGCCAGCAGTTTGTACTACGCCACGCAGTATTTT
V: TRBV28
D: NA
J: TRBJ2-3
length: 12
size: NA

CDR3: CASSRGGTSTDTQYF
DNA: TGTGCCAGCAGCCGAGGGGGTACTAGCACAGATACGCAGTATTTT
V: TRBV3-1/TRBV3-2
D: NA
J: TRBJ2-3
length: 15
size: once

CDR3: CASSFRPRETQYF
DNA: TGTGCCAGCAGCTTTAGACCGAGAGAGACCCAGTACTTC
V: TRBV7-2
D: NA
J: TRBJ2-5
length: 13
size: NA

CDR3: CASSHIQGANLDTIYF
DNA: TGTGCCAGCAGCCATATACAGGGGGCGAACTTAGACACCATATATTTT
V: TRBV3-1/TRBV3-2
D: TRBD1
J: TRBJ1-3
length: 16
size: NA

CDR3: CASSLAHSSYEQYF
DNA: TGTGCCAGCAGCTTAGCGCACAGCTCCTACGAGCAGTACTTC
V: TRBV7-2
D: NA
J: TRBJ2-7
length: 14
size: NA

CDR3: CASRGGRGPNQPQHF
DNA: TGCGCCAGCAGGGGGGGCCGGGGGCCCAATCAGCCCCAGCATTTT
V: TRBV10-2
D: NA
J: TRBJ1-5
length: 15
size: NA

CDR3: CASSWGGSGDEKLFF
DNA: TGTGCCAGCAGTTGGGGCGGAAGCGGAGATGAAAAACTGTTTTTT
V: TRBV28
D: NA
J: TRBJ1-4
length: 15
size: NA

CDR3: CASSYGRNNQPQHF
DNA: TGTGCCAGCAGTTATGGACGGAACAATCAGCCCCAGCATTTT
V: TRBV6-6
D: NA
J: TRBJ1-5
length: 14
size: NA

CDR3: CASSYSSSYTGELFF
DNA: TGTGCCAGCAGTTACTCGTCATCCTACACCGGGGAGCTGTTTTTT
V: TRBV6-5
D: NA
J: TRBJ2-2
length: 15
size: NA

CDR3: CASSLGWETQYF
DNA: TGTGCCAGCAGCTTAGGATGGGAGACCCAGTACTTC
V: TRBV7-2
D: NA
J: TRBJ2-5
length: 12
size: NA

CDR3: CASSYGTGPLSAFF
DNA: TGTGCCAGCAGCTACGGGACAGGGCCCTTGTCGGCTTTCTTT
V: TRBV7-9
D: TRBD1
J: TRBJ1-1
length: 14
size: NA

CDR3: CASSFLTGPQPQHF
DNA: TGTGCCAGCAGCTTTCTAACAGGGCCTCAGCCCCAGCATTTT
V: TRBV5-8
D: NA
J: TRBJ1-5
length: 14
size: NA

CDR3: CASSLGPGRNYEQYF
DNA: TGTGCCAGCAGCTTAGGTCCAGGACGAAACTACGAGCAGTACTTC
V: TRBV7-2
D: NA
J: TRBJ2-7
length: 15
size: NA

CDR3: CASSESRTGQAFF
DNA: TGCGCCAGCAGTGAGTCAAGAACAGGGCAAGCTTTCTTT
V: TRBV10-2
D: NA
J: TRBJ1-1
length: 13
size: NA

CDR3: CASSYETFNYGYTF
DNA: TGTGCCAGCAGTTACGAGACATTCAACTATGGCTACACCTTC
V: TRBV6-2/TRBV6-3
D: NA
J: TRBJ1-2
length: 14
size: once

CDR3: CASSSKTGLNTEAFF
DNA: TGTGCCAGCAGCTCAAAGACAGGACTGAACACTGAAGCTTTCTTT
V: TRBV5-4
D: NA
J: TRBJ1-1
length: 15
size: NA

CDR3: CASTLGGTGGNQPQHF
DNA: TGTGCCAGTACCTTAGGGGGGACGGGGGGCAATCAGCCCCAGCATTTT
V: TRBV19
D: NA
J: TRBJ1-5
length: 16
size: NA

CDR3: CASSSSFNEQFF
DNA: TGTGCCAGCAGCTCTAGCTTTAACGAGCAGTTCTTC
V: TRBV11-2
D: NA
J: TRBJ2-1
length: 12
size: once

CDR3: CASSESGVPQDTQYF
DNA: TGTGCCAGCAGTGAGAGCGGGGTACCCCAAGATACGCAGTATTTT
V: TRBV28
D: TRBD2
J: TRBJ2-3
length: 15
size: NA

CDR3: CATSSGGRTNTGELFF
DNA: TGTGCCACCAGTTCAGGGGGCCGCACGAACACCGGGGAGCTGTTTTTT
V: TRBV24-1
D: TRBD1
J: TRBJ2-2
length: 16
size: NA

CDR3: CASNLASSYNEQFF
DNA: TGTGCCAGTAACCTGGCGAGCTCCTACAATGAGCAGTTCTTC
V: TRBV19
D: NA
J: TRBJ2-1
length: 14
size: NA

CDR3: CASSQGAAGNQPQHF
DNA: TGTGCCAGCAGCCAGGGCGCCGCTGGCAATCAGCCCCAGCATTTT
V: TRBV7-8
D: NA
J: TRBJ1-5
length: 15
size: NA

CDR3: CASSRGLAGEAETQYF
DNA: TGTGCCAGCAGCCGGGGACTAGCGGGGGAGGCGGAGACCCAGTACTTC
V: TRBV3-1/TRBV3-2
D: TRBD2
J: TRBJ2-5
length: 16
size: NA

CDR3: CASSTYRGTGELFF
DNA: TGTGCCAGTAGTACCTACAGGGGTACCGGGGAGCTGTTTTTT
V: TRBV19
D: TRBD1
J: TRBJ2-2
length: 14
size: NA

CDR3: CASSQLSGGYYGYTF
DNA: TGTGCCAGCAGCCAACTTTCAGGGGGCTACTATGGCTACACCTTC
V: TRBV3-1/TRBV3-2
D: TRBD1
J: TRBJ1-2
length: 15
size: NA

CDR3: CASSSRLAGGDTQYF
DNA: TGTGCCAGCAGCTCCCGACTAGCGGGGGGAGATACGCAGTATTTT
V: TRBV7-8
D: TRBD2
J: TRBJ2-3
length: 15
size: NA

CDR3: CASSQAWGIDNSPLHF
DNA: TGTGCCAGCAGCCAAGCCTGGGGTATCGATAATTCACCCCTCCACTTT
V: TRBV3-1/TRBV3-2
D: NA
J: TRBJ1-6
length: 16
size: once

CDR3: CASSSDEGWGYGYTF
DNA: TGTGCCAGCAGCTCGGACGAGGGATGGGGATATGGCTACACCTTC
V: TRBV28
D: NA
J: TRBJ1-2
length: 15
size: NA

CDR3: CASSPQAGTGDNEQFF
DNA: TGCGCCAGCAGCCCCCAGGCTGGGACAGGTGACAATGAGCAGTTCTTC
V: TRBV5-1
D: TRBD1
J: TRBJ2-1
length: 16
size: NA

CDR3: CASSPFPAYEQYF
DNA: TGTGCCAGCTCACCATTTCCGGCCTACGAGCAGTACTTC
V: TRBV18
D: NA
J: TRBJ2-7
length: 13
size: few

CDR3: CASSGLSGGGETQYF
DNA: TGTGCCAGCAGCGGACTTAGCGGGGGGGGAGAGACCCAGTACTTC
V: TRBV7-9
D: TRBD2
J: TRBJ2-5
length: 15
size: NA

CDR3: CASSGGGPREQYF
DNA: TGTGCCAGCAGCGGGGGGGGCCCGAGGGAGCAGTACTTC
V: TRBV5-6
D: NA
J: TRBJ2-7
length: 13
size: NA

CDR3: CASSLEAYKNEKLFF
DNA: TGTGCCAGCAGCTTAGAGGCCTACAAGAATGAAAAACTGTTTTTT
V: TRBV7-9
D: NA
J: TRBJ1-4
length: 15
size: NA

CDR3: CASSQPPQGNEQFF
DNA: TGTGCCAGCAGCCAACCGCCTCAGGGGAATGAGCAGTTCTTC
V: TRBV3-1/TRBV3-2
D: NA
J: TRBJ2-1
length: 14
size: NA

CDR3: CASSLDGGNQPQHF
DNA: TGTGCCAGCAGTTTAGACGGTGGCAATCAGCCCCAGCATTTT
V: TRBV28
D: NA
J: TRBJ1-5
length: 14
size: NA

CDR3: CASSFPGTGKTEQYF
DNA: TGTGCCAGCAGCTTCCCAGGGACAGGAAAGACCGAGCAGTACTTC
V: TRBV5-6
D: TRBD1
J: TRBJ2-7
length: 15
size: NA

CDR3: CASSYSAPGAESGYTF
DNA: TGTGCCAGCAGTTACTCGGCTCCCGGGGCAGAAAGTGGCTACACCTTC
V: TRBV6-5
D: NA
J: TRBJ1-2
length: 16
size: medium-sized

CDR3: CASTLPDSYEQYF
DNA: TGTGCCAGCACCCTCCCCGACAGCTACGAGCAGTACTTC
V: TRBV2
D: NA
J: TRBJ2-7
length: 13
size: few

CDR3: CASSITRRLSPGANVLTF
DNA: TGTGCCAGTAGTATAACGCGCCGACTCTCCCCTGGGGCCAACGTCCTGACTTTC
V: TRBV19
D: NA
J: TRBJ2-6
length: 18
size: NA

CDR3: CASSQPGRRNEKLFF
DNA: TGCGCCAGCAGCCAACCGGGGCGGCGGAATGAAAAACTGTTTTTT
V: TRBV4-1
D: NA
J: TRBJ1-4
length: 15
size: NA

CDR3: CASSDTVYSGNTIYF
DNA: TGTGCCAGCAGCGACACCGTTTACTCTGGAAACACCATATATTTT
V: TRBV11-2
D: NA
J: TRBJ1-3
length: 15
size: NA

CDR3: CASSTGGTGELFF
DNA: TGTGCCAGCAGTACAGGGGGAACCGGGGAGCTGTTTTTT
V: TRBV27
D: TRBD1
J: TRBJ2-2
length: 13
size: NA